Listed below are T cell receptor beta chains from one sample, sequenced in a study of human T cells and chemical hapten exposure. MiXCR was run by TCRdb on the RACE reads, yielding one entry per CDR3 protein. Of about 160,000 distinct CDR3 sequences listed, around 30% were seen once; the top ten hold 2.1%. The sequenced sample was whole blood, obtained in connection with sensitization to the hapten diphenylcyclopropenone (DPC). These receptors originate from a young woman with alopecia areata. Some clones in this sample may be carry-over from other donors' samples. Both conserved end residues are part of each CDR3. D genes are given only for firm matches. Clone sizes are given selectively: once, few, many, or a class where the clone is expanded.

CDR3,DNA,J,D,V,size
CASINGSNEQFF,TGTGCCAGCATTAACGGGAGTAATGAGCAGTTCTTC,TRBJ2-1,-,TRBV12-3/TRBV12-4,-
CASTAIQGAGQPQHF,TGTGCCAGCACCGCCATCCAGGGGGCGGGACAGCCCCAGCATTTT,TRBJ1-5,TRBD1,TRBV6-2/TRBV6-3,-
CASSLDFALAGVPEQFF,TGTGCCAGCAGCTTAGATTTCGCGCTAGCGGGAGTACCTGAGCAGTTCTTC,TRBJ2-1,TRBD2,TRBV7-2,-
CASSATGLYEQYF,TGTGCCAGCAGTGCCACGGGCCTCTACGAGCAGTACTTC,TRBJ2-7,-,TRBV12-3/TRBV12-4,many
CARTTYRQVKDSPLHF,TGTGCCAGAACCACTTATCGACAGGTCAAGGATTCACCCCTCCACTTT,TRBJ1-6,-,TRBV9,few
CSVLGLAGVEQYF,TGCAGCGTTTTGGGACTAGCGGGCGTCGAGCAGTACTTC,TRBJ2-7,TRBD2,TRBV29-1,medium-sized
CASSQVLSSGPQETQYF,TGCGCCAGCAGCCAAGTTCTGTCTAGCGGGCCCCAAGAGACCCAGTACTTC,TRBJ2-5,TRBD2,TRBV4-1,few
CASRRDNSPLHF,TGTGCCAGCAGACGCGATAATTCACCCCTCCACTTT,TRBJ1-6,-,TRBV28,-
CASSLGTGGSYEQYF,TGTGCCAGCAGCTTAGGGACAGGGGGATCCTACGAGCAGTACTTC,TRBJ2-7,TRBD1,TRBV11-1,many
CASSLVQFQETQYF,TGTGCCAGCAGCTTAGTCCAGTTTCAAGAGACCCAGTACTTC,TRBJ2-5,-,TRBV7-2,few
CASRTVGAHEQYF,TGTGCCAGCAGGACGGTCGGGGCCCACGAGCAGTACTTC,TRBJ2-7,-,TRBV6-1,few
CASSRIPWRDRGRANEQFF,TGCGCCAGCAGCCGGATCCCTTGGAGGGACAGGGGGCGCGCGAATGAGCAGTTCTTC,TRBJ2-1,TRBD1,TRBV4-1,-
CASSPGTGIGWETQYF,TGTGCCAGCAGTCCCGGGACAGGGATAGGATGGGAGACCCAGTACTTC,TRBJ2-5,TRBD1,TRBV6-2/TRBV6-3,-
CASSLGQPANTEAFF,TGTGCCAGCAGCTTAGGCCAGCCGGCGAACACTGAAGCTTTCTTT,TRBJ1-1,-,TRBV7-6,many
CASSLSNPYEQYF,TGCGCCAGCAGCTTGAGCAACCCCTACGAGCAGTACTTC,TRBJ2-7,-,TRBV5-1,-
CASSLVGGDEAFF,TGTGCCAGCAGCTTGGTAGGCGGGGATGAAGCTTTCTTT,TRBJ1-1,-,TRBV5-5,-
CASSFSTESSGANVLTF,TGTGCCAGCAGCTTTTCGACTGAAAGCTCTGGGGCCAACGTCCTGACTTTC,TRBJ2-6,-,TRBV5-6,few
CASSGASGGWNTGELFF,TGTGCCAGCAGTGGTGCATCAGGGGGCTGGAACACCGGGGAGCTGTTTTTT,TRBJ2-2,TRBD1,TRBV2,few
CAISESRLRGTYEQYF,TGTGCCATCAGTGAGTCGAGACTTAGAGGGACCTACGAGCAGTACTTC,TRBJ2-7,-,TRBV10-3,-
CSVREGTEAFF,TGCAGCGTGAGGGAGGGCACTGAAGCTTTCTTT,TRBJ1-1,-,TRBV29-1,few
CSAPSGVSNQPQHF,TGCAGTGCCCCTTCGGGGGTAAGCAATCAGCCCCAGCATTTT,TRBJ1-5,-,TRBV20-1,-
CASSFGQYRLGGGAKDEQFF,TGTGCCAGCAGCTTTGGTCAGTACCGACTAGGGGGGGGGGCCAAAGATGAGCAGTTCTTC,TRBJ2-1,-,TRBV11-1,-
CASSAGKIYEQYF,TGTGCCAGCAGTGCGGGCAAAATCTACGAGCAGTACTTC,TRBJ2-7,-,TRBV2,-
CASSPRRSTEAFF,TGTGCCAGCAGCCCCCGGCGGAGCACTGAAGCTTTCTTT,TRBJ1-1,-,TRBV12-3/TRBV12-4,few
CASSLALPGNEQFF,TGTGCCAGCAGCTTAGCGCTACCCGGGAATGAGCAGTTCTTC,TRBJ2-1,-,TRBV7-2,-
CASSHDSYGITGELFF,TGTGCCAGCAGTCACGACTCTTATGGTATCACCGGGGAGCTGTTTTTT,TRBJ2-2,-,TRBV27,few
CASSRITLTTGELFF,TGTGCCAGCAGCCGAATAACGTTAACTACCGGGGAGCTGTTTTTT,TRBJ2-2,-,TRBV6-2/TRBV6-3,few
CASSRFGTGTYNEQFF,TGTGCCAGCTCCCGGTTCGGGACAGGGACTTACAATGAGCAGTTCTTC,TRBJ2-1,TRBD1,TRBV25-1,-
CASSQDGGVDTQYF,TGTGCCAGCAGCCAAGATGGCGGGGTAGATACGCAGTATTTT,TRBJ2-3,-,TRBV4-2,-
CSVKSGATYNEQFF,TGCAGCGTTAAGTCGGGGGCCACCTACAATGAGCAGTTCTTC,TRBJ2-1,-,TRBV29-1,few
CASRRTGGMNEQFF,TGTGCCAGCAGGAGGACAGGGGGCATGAATGAGCAGTTCTTC,TRBJ2-1,TRBD1,TRBV25-1,-
CASSYARGPTGELFF,TGTGCCAGCAGTTATGCCAGGGGGCCGACCGGGGAGCTGTTTTTT,TRBJ2-2,TRBD1,TRBV6-2/TRBV6-3,few
CASSVGGLGTEAFF,TGTGCCAGCTCGGTTGGGGGACTCGGCACTGAAGCTTTCTTT,TRBJ1-1,-,TRBV11-1,few
CASSFGGFMNTEAFF,TGTGCCAGCAGCTTCGGGGGGTTCATGAACACTGAAGCTTTCTTT,TRBJ1-1,-,TRBV11-1,-
CASSREGGASYNEQFF,TGTGCCAGCAGCCGGGAAGGGGGGGCGTCCTACAATGAGCAGTTCTTC,TRBJ2-1,-,TRBV14,few
CSVFDRRGDTEAFF,TGCAGCGTTTTCGATCGGAGGGGGGACACTGAAGCTTTCTTT,TRBJ1-1,-,TRBV29-1,-
CASSRAGREAFF,TGTGCCAGCAGCAGGGCAGGGAGGGAAGCTTTCTTT,TRBJ1-1,-,TRBV21-1,many
CSALTGGNYGYTF,TGCAGCGCCTTGACAGGGGGCAACTATGGCTACACCTTC,TRBJ1-2,TRBD1,TRBV29-1,-
CSGGGGDYEQYF,TGCAGCGGAGGAGGAGGAGACTACGAGCAGTACTTC,TRBJ2-7,-,TRBV29-1,few